The 8 T cell receptor beta chains below come from one sample, sequenced in a study of cytomegalovirus exposure and HLA in healthy donors. This PCR relied on a set of 60 Vbeta primers and 13 Jbeta primers. Profiling relied on immunoSEQ multiplex PCR, and the TCRdb table lists in-frame clones only, not all of them. The sample lists more than 110,000 clones, 65% to 85% occurring once. Sequenced input: PBMCs. The receptors derive from a man aged 30 to 45 in good health and CMV-seronegative.

Here the CDR3 reads CASRAGTSSTDTQYF. CDR3 nucleotides: TGTGCCAGCAGGGCGGGGACGTCTAGCACAGATACGCAGTATTTT. The V gene is TRBV6-1, the J gene TRBJ2-3; the D gene is possibly TRBD2 (6 bases). Trimming left V 6 bases short and J 0 bases short, with 13 bases between. CDR1 and CDR2 from the germline V gene are MNHNS and SASEGT. The CDR3 loop spans 15 amino acids.

This sequence joins TRBV6-6 and TRBJ1-1; D is ambiguous. V was cut by 2 bases and J by 2 bases, with 12 bases left in between. CDR1 and CDR2 (germline): MNHNY, SVGAGI (reference sequence). This CDR3 has 15 amino acids. CDR3 nucleotide sequence: TGTGCCAGCAGTTACGGGATCGGGAAAAACACTGAAGCTTTCTTT. This sequence encodes CASSYGIGKNTEAFF.

The rearrangement links TRBV11-2 to TRBJ2-5; 7 nucleotides line up with TRBD1. Trimming at V came to 0 bases and at J to 14 bases, leaving 6 bases not matched to a gene. Per germline, CDR1 SGHAT and CDR2 FQNNGV. The CDR3 extends over 12 amino acids. CDR3 sequence (DNA): TGTGCCAGCAGCTTAGAGGACAGGAGGCCATACTTC. Protein product: CASSLEDRRPYF. The full variable domain, its missing parts supplied by reference TRBV11-2 and TRBJ2-5, is EAGVAQSPRYKIIEKRQSVAFWCNPISGHATLYWYQQILGQGPKLLIQFQNNGVVDDSQLPKDRFSAERLKGVDSTLKIQPAKLEDSAVYLCASSLEDRRPYFGPGTRLLVL.

Concerning this clone: The same CDR3 is also encoded by other DNA sequences in this sample. The chain combines TRBV19 with TRBJ2-1; TRBD2 matches 7 bases. The CDR3 length is 15 residues. Germline V CDR1 and CDR2: LNHDA, SQIVND (reference sequence). The ends lost 1 base at V and 8 bases at J; junction bases unmatched: 8. CDR3 protein: CASSIAGLFSHEQFF. The DNA for the CDR3 is TGTGCCAGTAGTATAGCGGGACTATTTAGCCATGAGCAGTTCTTC.

J is TRBJ1-6 and V is TRBV28; TRBD1 agrees at 7 bases. Trimming took 6 bases from V and 7 from J; bases not matched to a gene: 9. The CDR3 length is 15 residues. Germline V lookup: CDR1 MDHEN, CDR2 SYDVKM. The CDR3 region is CASRNTGVRNSPLHF. The CDR3 DNA is TGTGCCAGCAGGAATACAGGGGTGAGAAATTCACCCCTCCACTTT.

The chain employs TRBV9 and TRBJ1-1, with D perhaps TRBD1 (6 bases). Germline V gene sequence: CDR1 SGDLS, CDR2 YYNGEE. Trimming removed 0 bases at V and 7 bases at J, with 13 bases between. This CDR3 region has 14 residues. The CDR3: CASSVVGAGDEAFF. The CDR3 DNA follows: TGTGCCAGCAGCGTAGTGGGGGCAGGCGATGAAGCTTTCTTT.

The rearrangement joins TRBV6-1 to TRBJ1-5; TRBD1 is a possible D gene (6 bases). The CDR3 is 12 amino acids. Trimming left V 4 bases short and J 9 bases short, with 10 bases between. Looked up from germline, CDR1 is MNHNS and CDR2 is SASEGT. The CDR3 sequence is CASSGGGGPQHF. CDR3 nucleotide sequence: TGTGCCAGCAGTGGGGGAGGGGGGCCCCAGCATTTT.

This clone appeared a single time. The V and J genes are TRBV2 and TRBJ1-4; maybe TRBD1 (5 bases). The V and J ends lost 8 bases and 12 bases respectively, with 13 bases between them. CDR1 SNHLY and CDR2 FYNNEI come from the germline V gene. CDR3 size: 11 residues. The CDR3 loop is CASVKGRELFF. The CDR3, as DNA: TGTGCCAGCGTTAAGGGCAGGGAACTGTTTTTT.